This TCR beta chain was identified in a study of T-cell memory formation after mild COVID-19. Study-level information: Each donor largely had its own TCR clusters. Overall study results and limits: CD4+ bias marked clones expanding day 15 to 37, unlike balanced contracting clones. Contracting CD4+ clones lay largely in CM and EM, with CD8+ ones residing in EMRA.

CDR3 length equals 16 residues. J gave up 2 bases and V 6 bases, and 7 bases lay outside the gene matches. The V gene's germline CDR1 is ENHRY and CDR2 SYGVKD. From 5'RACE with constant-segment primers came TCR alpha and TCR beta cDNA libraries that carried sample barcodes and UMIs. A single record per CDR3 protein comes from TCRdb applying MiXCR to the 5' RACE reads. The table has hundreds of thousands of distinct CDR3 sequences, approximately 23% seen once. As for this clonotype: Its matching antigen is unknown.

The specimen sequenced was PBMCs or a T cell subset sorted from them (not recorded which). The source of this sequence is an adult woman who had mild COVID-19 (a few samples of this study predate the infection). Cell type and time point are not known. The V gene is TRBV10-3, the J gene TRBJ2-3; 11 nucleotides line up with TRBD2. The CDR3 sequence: CAIRSSGGPLTDTQYF. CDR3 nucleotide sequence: TGTGCCATCAGGTCTAGCGGGGGGCCTCTCACAGATACGCAGTATTTT.